A selection of T cell receptor beta chains follows, all from one sample in a study of blood T cell repertoires in COVID-19. Produced via immunoSEQ multiplex PCR; TCRdb's table is partial and in-frame only. This sample carries 500,000 or so clones, roughly 87% of them seen once, and the ten largest clones take roughly 0.7%. The specimen was PBMCs or T cells enriched from blood (not recorded which). All receptors derive from a woman aged 18-29 years who had recovered from COVID-19. Both conserved end residues are part of each CDR3. D genes are given only for firm matches. Size values are once, few and many counts, or a class for expanded clones, and some rows have none.

D: TRBD1
J: TRBJ2-6
size: .
V: TRBV7-9
CDR3: CASNTGTGRGSGANVLTF
DNA: TGTGCCAGCAATACCGGGACAGGGAGGGGCTCTGGGGCCAACGTCCTGACTTTC

D: .
J: TRBJ2-7
size: once
V: TRBV5-1
CDR3: CASSLGENSYEQYF
DNA: TGCGCCAGCAGCTTAGGGGAAAATTCCTACGAGCAGTACTTC

D: .
J: TRBJ2-1
size: .
V: TRBV27
CDR3: CASSQYNEQFF
DNA: TGTGCCAGCAGCCAATACAATGAGCAGTTCTTC

D: .
J: TRBJ1-2
size: .
V: TRBV6-5
CDR3: CASSLNPGDDGYTF
DNA: TGTGCCAGCAGTCTTAATCCGGGTGATGATGGCTACACCTTC

D: TRBD2
J: TRBJ2-1
size: .
V: TRBV2
CDR3: CASSDASGGLLGFF
DNA: TGTGCCAGCAGTGACGCTAGCGGGGGCCTACTGGGCTTCTTC

D: .
J: TRBJ2-5
size: .
V: TRBV10-1
CDR3: CASSESVTAWETQYF
DNA: TGCGCCAGCAGTGAGTCGGTGACTGCTTGGGAGACCCAGTACTTC

D: .
J: TRBJ1-6
size: .
V: TRBV12-5
CDR3: CASGFFPPFSPNSPLHF
DNA: TGTGCTAGTGGTTTTTTTCCCCCCTTCTCCCCGAATTCACCCCTCCACTTT

D: .
J: TRBJ1-6
size: .
V: TRBV27
CDR3: CASSLSSGVSYNSPLHF
DNA: TGTGCCAGCAGTTTATCGTCAGGGGTCTCCTATAATTCACCCCTCCACTTT

D: .
J: TRBJ2-2
size: .
V: TRBV5-1
CDR3: CASSLELSGELFF
DNA: TGCGCCAGCAGCTTGGAACTATCCGGGGAGCTGTTTTTT

D: .
J: TRBJ1-2
size: .
V: TRBV5-6
CDR3: CASSLAFGGPYGYTF
DNA: TGTGCCAGCAGCTTGGCATTCGGGGGACCCTATGGCTACACCTTC

D: .
J: TRBJ2-1
size: .
V: TRBV5-1
CDR3: CASSLVVRGNEQFF
DNA: TGCGCCAGCAGCTTGGTCGTCAGGGGTAATGAGCAGTTCTTC

D: TRBD1
J: TRBJ1-4
size: .
V: TRBV28
CDR3: CASMPPGQGGLGKLFF
DNA: TGTGCCAGCATGCCTCCCGGACAGGGGGGTTTAGGAAAACTGTTTTTT

D: TRBD1
J: TRBJ1-2
size: .
V: TRBV27
CDR3: CASSPTGGVYGYTF
DNA: TGTGCCAGCAGTCCGACAGGGGGGGTGTATGGCTACACCTTC

D: .
J: TRBJ2-3
size: .
V: TRBV5-1
CDR3: CASSAGVGDTQYF
DNA: TGCGCCAGCAGCGCGGGTGTGGGAGATACGCAGTATTTT

D: .
J: TRBJ1-2
size: .
V: TRBV14
CDR3: CASSQENYGYTF
DNA: TGTGCCAGCAGCCAGGAGAACTATGGCTACACCTTC

D: .
J: TRBJ1-6
size: .
V: TRBV28
CDR3: CASSPLNSPLHF
DNA: TGTGCCAGCAGCCCCCTCAATTCACCCCTCCACTTT

D: .
J: TRBJ1-4
size: .
V: TRBV30
CDR3: CAWRQSPNEKLFF
DNA: TGTGCCTGGAGACAGAGTCCTAATGAAAAACTGTTTTTT

D: .
J: TRBJ1-4
size: .
V: TRBV19
CDR3: CASSPWGWGTPSTNEKLFF
DNA: TGTGCCAGTAGTCCTTGGGGTTGGGGGACACCGTCAACTAATGAAAAACTGTTTTTT

D: .
J: TRBJ1-6
size: .
V: TRBV9
CDR3: CASSLASGGSPLHF
DNA: TGTGCCAGCAGCCTGGCCTCAGGAGGTTCACCCCTCCACTTT

D: .
J: TRBJ1-5
size: .
V: TRBV28
CDR3: CASISQALYQPQHF
DNA: TGTGCCAGCATCTCCCAGGCCCTGTATCAGCCCCAGCATTTT

D: .
J: TRBJ2-3
size: .
V: TRBV5-1
CDR3: CASSLPVRATDTDTQYF
DNA: TGCGCCAGCAGCTTGCCCGTGAGGGCTACAGACACAGATACGCAGTATTTT

D: .
J: TRBJ1-2
size: .
V: TRBV29-1
CDR3: CSVLTEANYGYTF
DNA: TGCAGCGTCTTGACTGAAGCTAACTATGGCTACACCTTC

D: TRBD2
J: TRBJ2-5
size: .
V: TRBV11-2
CDR3: CASSLTTPGGQETQYF
DNA: TGTGCCAGCAGCTTAACGACTCCGGGGGGACAAGAGACCCAGTACTTC

D: TRBD1
J: TRBJ1-1
size: .
V: TRBV28
CDR3: CASSLVRGYTEAFF
DNA: TGTGCCAGCAGCCTGGTCAGGGGGTACACTGAAGCTTTCTTT

D: TRBD2
J: TRBJ2-2
size: .
V: TRBV5-1
CDR3: CASSLGTTSGGTNGELFF
DNA: TGCGCCAGCAGCCTAGGGACGACTAGCGGGGGTACTAACGGGGAGCTGTTTTTT